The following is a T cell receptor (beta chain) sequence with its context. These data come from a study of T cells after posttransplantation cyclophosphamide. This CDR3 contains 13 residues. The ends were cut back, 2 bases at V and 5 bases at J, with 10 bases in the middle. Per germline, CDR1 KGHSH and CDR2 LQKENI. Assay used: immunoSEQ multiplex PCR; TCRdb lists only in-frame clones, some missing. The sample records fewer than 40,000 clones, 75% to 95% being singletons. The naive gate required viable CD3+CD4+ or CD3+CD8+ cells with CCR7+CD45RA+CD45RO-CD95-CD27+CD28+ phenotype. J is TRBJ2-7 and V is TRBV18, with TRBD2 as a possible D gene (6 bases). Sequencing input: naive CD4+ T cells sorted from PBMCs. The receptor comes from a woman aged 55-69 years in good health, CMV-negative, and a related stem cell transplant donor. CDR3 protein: CASSPSGVNEQYF. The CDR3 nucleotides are TGTGCCAGCTCACCATCGGGGGTCAACGAGCAGTACTTC.